Listed below are T cell receptor beta chains from one sample, sequenced in a study of control samples from healthy donors and cancer patients. This table comes from immunoSEQ multiplex PCR, and its TCRdb copy is limited to in-frame clones, with some not included. The sample carries 100,000 to 150,000 clones, more than 80% recorded once. Source material: blood. The source of these receptors is a man in his forties or fifties in good health. Both conserved end residues are trimmed from each CDR3. Each record gives: CDR3 protein, V gene, J gene, D gene. A D gene is named only where the DNA matches it firmly.

CDR3 protein: ASKGRGAEAF
V gene: TRBV12-3/TRBV12-4
J gene: TRBJ1-1
D gene: .

CDR3 protein: ASSEGVGALYNEQF
V gene: TRBV2
J gene: TRBJ2-1
D gene: .

CDR3 protein: ASSPHLGRGGEQY
V gene: TRBV4-1
J gene: TRBJ2-7
D gene: .

CDR3 protein: ASSLPGPNTEAF
V gene: TRBV3-1/TRBV3-2
J gene: TRBJ1-1
D gene: .

CDR3 protein: ASSLRAALDTEAF
V gene: TRBV11-2
J gene: TRBJ1-1
D gene: .

CDR3 protein: ASSPQSPYYGYT
V gene: TRBV18
J gene: TRBJ1-2
D gene: .

CDR3 protein: ASSPPGTRSHEQY
V gene: TRBV4-2
J gene: TRBJ2-7
D gene: TRBD2

CDR3 protein: ASTRGQETQY
V gene: TRBV6-5
J gene: TRBJ2-5
D gene: .

CDR3 protein: ASSRTGGTEAF
V gene: TRBV7-9
J gene: TRBJ1-1
D gene: TRBD1

CDR3 protein: ASSAPLQISNTEAF
V gene: TRBV9
J gene: TRBJ1-1
D gene: .

CDR3 protein: ASSSFLAGALTSATQY
V gene: TRBV27
J gene: TRBJ2-5
D gene: TRBD2

CDR3 protein: ASSLLRAQH
V gene: TRBV27
J gene: TRBJ1-5
D gene: .

CDR3 protein: ASSEASVAKNIQY
V gene: TRBV6-1
J gene: TRBJ2-4
D gene: .

CDR3 protein: ASSSLNSQREAF
V gene: TRBV7-2
J gene: TRBJ1-1
D gene: .

CDR3 protein: SVVSPVGDAGEKLF
V gene: TRBV29-1
J gene: TRBJ1-4
D gene: .

CDR3 protein: ASSESRVMENTEAF
V gene: TRBV10-1
J gene: TRBJ1-1
D gene: .

CDR3 protein: ASSSLRTGDYEQY
V gene: TRBV7-8
J gene: TRBJ2-7
D gene: TRBD1

CDR3 protein: AAFTGELF
V gene: TRBV30
J gene: TRBJ2-2
D gene: .

CDR3 protein: ASSDGTRAF
V gene: TRBV27
J gene: TRBJ1-1
D gene: .

CDR3 protein: ASSPPSRAQETQY
V gene: TRBV18
J gene: TRBJ2-5
D gene: .

CDR3 protein: SVEAQGAGGYT
V gene: TRBV29-1
J gene: TRBJ1-2
D gene: TRBD1

CDR3 protein: ASSTSGRGNSPLH
V gene: TRBV7-6
J gene: TRBJ1-6
D gene: .

CDR3 protein: ASSVGGGNYNEQF
V gene: TRBV9
J gene: TRBJ2-1
D gene: TRBD2

CDR3 protein: ASMVGGDEQY
V gene: TRBV6-5
J gene: TRBJ2-7
D gene: .

CDR3 protein: ASSSQGVWSYEQY
V gene: TRBV6-5
J gene: TRBJ2-7
D gene: TRBD1

CDR3 protein: ASSLVPANEKLF
V gene: TRBV5-1
J gene: TRBJ1-4
D gene: .

CDR3 protein: ATSSGRTNEKLF
V gene: TRBV6-5
J gene: TRBJ1-4
D gene: .

CDR3 protein: ASSLGHTDTQY
V gene: TRBV3-1/TRBV3-2
J gene: TRBJ2-3
D gene: .

CDR3 protein: ASSLGGRTEAF
V gene: TRBV5-1
J gene: TRBJ1-1
D gene: .

CDR3 protein: ASGNREYTEAF
V gene: TRBV5-1
J gene: TRBJ1-1
D gene: .

CDR3 protein: ASSFEGGYNEQF
V gene: TRBV7-9
J gene: TRBJ2-1
D gene: .

CDR3 protein: ASSAGQVSYEQY
V gene: TRBV19
J gene: TRBJ2-7
D gene: TRBD1

CDR3 protein: ASSLVIRDTQY
V gene: TRBV7-2
J gene: TRBJ2-3
D gene: .

CDR3 protein: ASSLGRGGQETQY
V gene: TRBV7-8
J gene: TRBJ2-5
D gene: .

CDR3 protein: ASSLDRVHTIY
V gene: TRBV11-2
J gene: TRBJ1-3
D gene: .

CDR3 protein: ASSPPGTPTYEQY
V gene: TRBV28
J gene: TRBJ2-7
D gene: .

CDR3 protein: ASSVSFRGLDEQF
V gene: TRBV9
J gene: TRBJ2-1
D gene: .

CDR3 protein: ASSPGETQY
V gene: TRBV2
J gene: TRBJ2-5
D gene: .

CDR3 protein: ASSLGPRISNQPQH
V gene: TRBV5-1
J gene: TRBJ1-5
D gene: .

CDR3 protein: AWSVVVPATYEQY
V gene: TRBV30
J gene: TRBJ2-7
D gene: .

CDR3 protein: ASSRDRPDEKLF
V gene: TRBV7-9
J gene: TRBJ1-4
D gene: .

CDR3 protein: ASRETSGGAVDTQY
V gene: TRBV10-2
J gene: TRBJ2-3
D gene: TRBD2

CDR3 protein: AWSSRTGRSVNTEAF
V gene: TRBV30
J gene: TRBJ1-1
D gene: TRBD1

CDR3 protein: ASSSEGYGDGNTEAF
V gene: TRBV7-6
J gene: TRBJ1-1
D gene: .

CDR3 protein: ASSRDRTYTDTQY
V gene: TRBV7-9
J gene: TRBJ2-3
D gene: .

CDR3 protein: ASSLGLAIKTDTQY
V gene: TRBV5-1
J gene: TRBJ2-3
D gene: TRBD2

CDR3 protein: ASRTAGGPQETQY
V gene: TRBV6-5
J gene: TRBJ2-5
D gene: TRBD2

CDR3 protein: ASSLEGRDTEAF
V gene: TRBV5-6
J gene: TRBJ1-1
D gene: .

CDR3 protein: ASSDQGASQETQY
V gene: TRBV7-2
J gene: TRBJ2-5
D gene: TRBD1

CDR3 protein: ASSRRSSYEQY
V gene: TRBV28
J gene: TRBJ2-7
D gene: .

CDR3 protein: ASSPISGDGKHNEQF
V gene: TRBV18
J gene: TRBJ2-1
D gene: .

CDR3 protein: ASSVSGTVGVSYEQY
V gene: TRBV9
J gene: TRBJ2-7
D gene: .